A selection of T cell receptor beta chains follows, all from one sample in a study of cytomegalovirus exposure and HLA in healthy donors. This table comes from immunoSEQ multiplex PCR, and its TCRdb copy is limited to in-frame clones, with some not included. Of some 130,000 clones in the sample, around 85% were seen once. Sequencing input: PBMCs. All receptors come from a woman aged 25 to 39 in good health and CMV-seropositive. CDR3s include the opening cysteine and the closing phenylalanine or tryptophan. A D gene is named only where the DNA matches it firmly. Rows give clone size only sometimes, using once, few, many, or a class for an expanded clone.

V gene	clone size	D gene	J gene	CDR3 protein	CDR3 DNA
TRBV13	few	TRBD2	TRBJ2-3	CASSPPLWSGRYRADTQYF	TGTGCCAGCAGCCCCCCCCTCTGGAGCGGGAGATATCGCGCAGATACGCAGTATTTT
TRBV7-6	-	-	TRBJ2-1	CASSDPRDAYNEQFF	TGTGCCAGCAGCGACCCGCGGGACGCTTACAATGAGCAGTTCTTC
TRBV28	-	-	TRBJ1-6	CASSLGGSSSYNSPLHF	TGTGCCAGCAGTTTAGGCGGATCTAGCTCCTATAATTCACCCCTCCACTTT
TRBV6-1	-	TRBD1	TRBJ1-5	CASSEGETGWDQPQHF	TGTGCCAGCAGTGAGGGAGAGACAGGGTGGGATCAGCCCCAGCATTTT
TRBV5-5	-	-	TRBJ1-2	CASSLAAGSAYGYTF	TGTGCCAGCAGCTTGGCCGCGGGGTCCGCCTATGGCTACACCTTC
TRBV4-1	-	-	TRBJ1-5	CASSQESGNQPQHF	TGCGCCAGCAGCCAAGAGAGTGGCAATCAGCCCCAGCATTTT
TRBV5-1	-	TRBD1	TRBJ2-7	CASSSLEGQGLREQYF	TGCGCCAGCAGCTCCTTGGAGGGACAGGGCTTAAGGGAGCAGTACTTC
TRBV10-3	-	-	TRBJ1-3	CAATGGSGNTIYF	TGTGCCGCGACAGGTGGCTCTGGAAACACCATATATTTT
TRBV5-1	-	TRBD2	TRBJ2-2	CASSLAPSGPLRGELFF	TGCGCCAGCAGCTTGGCCCCTAGCGGGCCTCTAAGGGGGGAGCTGTTTTTT
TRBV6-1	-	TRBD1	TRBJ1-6	CASNQGATPPLHF	TGTGCCAGCAATCAGGGGGCAACGCCACCCCTCCACTTT
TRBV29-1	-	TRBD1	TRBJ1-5	CSAGTGGQPQHF	TGCAGCGCCGGGACAGGGGGTCAGCCCCAGCATTTT
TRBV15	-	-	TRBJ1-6	CATSQDRFNSPLHF	TGTGCCACCAGCCAAGACAGGTTTAATTCACCCCTCCACTTT
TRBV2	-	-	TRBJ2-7	CASSEARGASYEQYF	TGTGCCAGCAGTGAAGCCAGGGGCGCGTCCTACGAGCAGTACTTC
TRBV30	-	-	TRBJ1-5	CAWATADQPQHF	TGTGCCTGGGCTACAGCGGACCAGCCCCAGCATTTT
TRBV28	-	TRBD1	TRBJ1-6	CASSPRGQFGSPLHF	TGTGCCAGCAGTCCCCGGGGACAGTTTGGATCACCCCTCCACTTT
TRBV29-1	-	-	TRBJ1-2	CSVGPEGDGYTF	TGCAGCGTTGGACCCGAAGGGGATGGCTACACCTTC
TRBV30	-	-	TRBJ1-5	CAWSGGPPEPQHF	TGTGCCTGGAGTGGGGGGCCCCCGGAGCCCCAGCATTTT
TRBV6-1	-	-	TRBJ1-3	CASSVSLESSGNTIYF	TGTGCCAGCAGTGTTTCCCTCGAGAGCTCTGGAAACACCATATATTTT
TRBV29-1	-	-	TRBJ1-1	CSVDRVLSTEAFF	TGCAGCGTTGATCGGGTCCTGAGCACCGAAGCTTTCTTT
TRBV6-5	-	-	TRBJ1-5	CASSYKGWGDQPQHF	TGTGCCAGCAGTTACAAGGGGTGGGGCGATCAGCCCCAGCATTTT
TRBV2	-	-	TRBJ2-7	CAIQGGGTYEQYF	TGTGCCATCCAGGGGGGCGGGACCTACGAGCAGTACTTC
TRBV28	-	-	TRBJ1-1	CASSLHSTGSTEAFF	TGTGCCAGCAGTCTCCACTCTACAGGGAGCACTGAAGCTTTCTTT
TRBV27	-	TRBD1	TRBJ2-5	CASSSPGQGRGSQYF	TGTGCCAGCAGTTCCCCGGGACAGGGCCGGGGGAGCCAGTACTTC
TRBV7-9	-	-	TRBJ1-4	CASSLPNEKLFF	TGTGCCAGCAGCCTCCCTAATGAAAAACTGTTTTTT
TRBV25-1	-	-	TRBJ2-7	CASSERGTALTYEQYF	TGTGCCAGCAGTGAACGGGGAACCGCTCTCACCTACGAGCAGTACTTC
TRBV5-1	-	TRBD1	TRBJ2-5	CASSLLAGGETQYF	TGCGCCAGCAGCTTGCTGGCAGGGGGAGAGACCCAGTACTTC
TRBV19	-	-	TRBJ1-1	CASSAQQGTEAFF	TGTGCCAGTAGTGCTCAACAGGGAACTGAAGCTTTCTTT
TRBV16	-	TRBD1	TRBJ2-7	CASSQGTRASQGADSYEQYF	TGTGCCAGCAGCCAAGGCACCCGTGCCTCCCAGGGGGCGGACAGCTACGAGCAGTACTTC
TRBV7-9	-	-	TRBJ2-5	CASSQQIQETQYF	TGTGCCAGCAGTCAACAGATCCAAGAGACCCAGTACTTC
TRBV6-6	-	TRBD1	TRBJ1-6	CATSDRLNSPLHF	TGTGCCACCTCGGACAGGTTAAATTCACCCCTCCACTTT
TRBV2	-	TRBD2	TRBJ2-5	CASQRDLQETQYF	TGTGCCAGTCAGCGGGACCTCCAAGAGACCCAGTACTTC
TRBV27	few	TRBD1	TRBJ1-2	CASSLLTGGNYGYTF	TGTGCCAGCAGTTTATTGACAGGGGGTAACTATGGCTACACCTTC
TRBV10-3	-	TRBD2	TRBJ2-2	CAISDGTRNTGELFF	TGTGCCATCAGTGACGGGACTAGGAACACCGGGGAGCTGTTTTTT